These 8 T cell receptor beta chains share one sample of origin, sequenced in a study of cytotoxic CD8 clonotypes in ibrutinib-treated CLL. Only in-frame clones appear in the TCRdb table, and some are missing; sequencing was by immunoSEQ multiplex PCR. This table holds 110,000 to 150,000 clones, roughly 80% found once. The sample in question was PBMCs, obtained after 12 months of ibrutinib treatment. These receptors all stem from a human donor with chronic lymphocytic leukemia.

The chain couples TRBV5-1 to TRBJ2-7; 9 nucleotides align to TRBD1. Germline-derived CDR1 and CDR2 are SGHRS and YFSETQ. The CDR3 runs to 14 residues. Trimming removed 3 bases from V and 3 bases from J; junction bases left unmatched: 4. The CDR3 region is CASSYRDRDYEQYF. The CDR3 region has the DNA TGCGCCAGCAGCTACCGGGACAGGGACTACGAGCAGTACTTC.

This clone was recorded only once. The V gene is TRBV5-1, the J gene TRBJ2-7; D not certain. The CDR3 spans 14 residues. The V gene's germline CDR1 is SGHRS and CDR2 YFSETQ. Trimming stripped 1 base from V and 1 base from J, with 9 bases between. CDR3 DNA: TGCGCCAGCAGCTTGACTCGACAATCCTACGAGCAGTACTTC. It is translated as CASSLTRQSYEQYF.

CDR3 in amino acids: CASRARASITYEQYF. As DNA, the CDR3 is TGTGCCAGCAGAGCGAGGGCTAGTATCACCTACGAGCAGTACTTC. The rearrangement uses TRBV7-2 and TRBJ2-7; D possibly corresponds to TRBD2 (5 bases). The CDR3 runs to 15 residues. Germline CDR1 SGHTA, CDR2 FQGNSA. V was trimmed by 6 bases and J by 2 bases, leaving 17 bases between them.

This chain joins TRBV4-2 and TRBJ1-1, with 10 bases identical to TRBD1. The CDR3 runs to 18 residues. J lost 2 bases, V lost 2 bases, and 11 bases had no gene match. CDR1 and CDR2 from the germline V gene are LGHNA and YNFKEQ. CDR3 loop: CASSQPHLTGGINTEAFF. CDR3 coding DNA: TGTGCCAGCAGCCAACCTCACCTGACAGGGGGCATTAACACTGAAGCTTTCTTT.

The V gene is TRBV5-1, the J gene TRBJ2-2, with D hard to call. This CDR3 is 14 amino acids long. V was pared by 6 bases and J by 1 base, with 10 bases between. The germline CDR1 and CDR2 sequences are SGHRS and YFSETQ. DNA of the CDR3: TGCGCCAGCACCCGGGCTGTGAACACCGGGGAGCTGTTTTTT. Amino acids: CASTRAVNTGELFF.

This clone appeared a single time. This CDR3 reads CASSLAVRGRAYNEQFF. The CDR3 coding sequence is TGTGCCAGCAGCTTAGCGGTTCGGGGTAGGGCCTACAATGAGCAGTTCTTC. The J gene is TRBJ2-1, the V gene TRBV7-8; D possibly corresponds to TRBD2 (5 bases). In germline, CDR1 is SGHVS, CDR2 FQNEAQ. The V end lost 0 bases, the J end lost 2 bases, and 14 bases lay between the germline ends. The CDR3 runs 17 residues.

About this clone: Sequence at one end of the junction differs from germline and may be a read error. This chain's CDR3 is CAGSPRGDGNTIYF. The CDR3 bases are TGCGCCGGCAGCCCGAGGGGAGACGGAAACACCATATATTTT. The chain joins TRBV5-1 to TRBJ1-3; D is possibly TRBD1 (5 bases). Per the germline V gene, CDR1 is SGHRS and CDR2 is YFSETQ. The CDR3 sequence is 14 residues long.

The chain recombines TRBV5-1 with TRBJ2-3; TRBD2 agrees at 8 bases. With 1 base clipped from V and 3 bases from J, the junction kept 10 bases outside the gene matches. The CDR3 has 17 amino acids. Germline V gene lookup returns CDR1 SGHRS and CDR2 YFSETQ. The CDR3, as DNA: TGCGCCAGCAGCTTGATCGGGAGGGGCCCCTCAACAGATACGCAGTATTTT. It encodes CASSLIGRGPSTDTQYF.